This T cell receptor (beta chain) was sequenced in a study of blood T cell repertoires in COVID-19. Study-wide context: Samples taken during acute and convalescent COVID-19 were collected in the United States, Italy and Spain. Sources were T cells, B-cell-depleted T cells, or PBMCs; the material itself was cDNA or gDNA.

Study processing details: Researchers report that nucleated cell counts were estimated from reference gene primer amplification. Only in-frame clones appear in the TCRdb table, and some are missing; sequencing was by immunoSEQ multiplex PCR. D and trimming come from the DNA, and the V and J calls and clone size come from that table. The sample records fewer than 180,000 clones, roughly 85% being singletons. CDR3 length: 19 residues. CDR1 SGDLS and CDR2 YYNGEE come from the germline V gene. Losses at the gene ends were 0 bases for V and 1 base for J; bases not matched to a gene: 7. The genes are TRBV9 and TRBJ2-5; the match to TRBD2 covers 15 bases. The source of this sequence is a man between 65 and 85 years old with acute or convalescent COVID-19. Sequencing was carried out using peripheral blood. CDR3 in amino acids: CASSVGLGTSGRPQETQYF. CDR3 sequence (DNA): TGTGCCAGCAGCGTAGGCCTTGGGACTAGCGGGAGGCCCCAAGAGACCCAGTACTTC.